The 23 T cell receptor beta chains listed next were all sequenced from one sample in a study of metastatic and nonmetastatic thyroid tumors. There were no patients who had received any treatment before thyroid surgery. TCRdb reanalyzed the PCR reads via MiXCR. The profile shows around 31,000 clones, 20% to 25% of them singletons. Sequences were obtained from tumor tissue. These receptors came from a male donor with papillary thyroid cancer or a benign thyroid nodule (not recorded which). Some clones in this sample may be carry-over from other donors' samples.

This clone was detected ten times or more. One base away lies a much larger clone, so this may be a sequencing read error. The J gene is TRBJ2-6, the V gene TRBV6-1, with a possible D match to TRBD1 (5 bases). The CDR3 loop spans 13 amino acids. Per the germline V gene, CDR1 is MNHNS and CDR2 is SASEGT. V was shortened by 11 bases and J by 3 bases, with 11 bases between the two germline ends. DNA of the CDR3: TGTGCCGGCAAGGGGTATGGGGCCAACGTCCTGACTTTC. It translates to CAGKGYGANVLTF.

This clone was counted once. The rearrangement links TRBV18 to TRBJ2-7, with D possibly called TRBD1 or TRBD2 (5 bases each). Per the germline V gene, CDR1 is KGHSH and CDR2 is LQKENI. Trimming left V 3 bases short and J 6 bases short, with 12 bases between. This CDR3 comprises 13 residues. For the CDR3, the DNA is TGTGCCAGCTCACCCACCCCCGGGACCGAGCAGTACTTC. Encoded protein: CASSPTPGTEQYF.

This chain's CDR3 is CASSATPGQGSGNTIYF. In nucleotides, the CDR3 is TGTGCCAGCAGCGCCACACCGGGACAGGGATCTGGAAACACCATATATTTT. The chain combines TRBV11-2 with TRBJ1-3, with 9 bases fitting TRBD1. Germline lookup yields CDR1 SGHAT and CDR2 FQNNGV. CDR3 length equals 17 residues. V was clipped by 5 bases and J by 1 base; unmatched bases: 9.

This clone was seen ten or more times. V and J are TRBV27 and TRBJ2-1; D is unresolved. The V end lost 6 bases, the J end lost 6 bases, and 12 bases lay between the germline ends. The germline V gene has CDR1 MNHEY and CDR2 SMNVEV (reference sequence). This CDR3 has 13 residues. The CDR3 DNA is TGTGCCAGCAGATGGTATAAGACCAATGAGCAGTTCTTC. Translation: CASRWYKTNEQFF.

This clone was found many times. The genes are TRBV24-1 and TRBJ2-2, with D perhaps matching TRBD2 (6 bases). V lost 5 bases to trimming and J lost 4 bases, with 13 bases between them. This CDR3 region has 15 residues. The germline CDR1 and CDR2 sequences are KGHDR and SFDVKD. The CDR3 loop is CATSGRDRFTGELFF. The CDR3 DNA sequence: TGTGCCACCAGTGGGCGGGACCGTTTCACCGGGGAGCTGTTTTTT.

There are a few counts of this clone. The DNA for the CDR3 is TGTGCCAGCAGTGATATTTGGGACAGGACCTTCTATGGCTACACCTTC. Translated, it gives CASSDIWDRTFYGYTF. This rearrangement joins TRBV6-1 to TRBJ1-2; 8 bases align to TRBD1. The germline gives CDR1 MNHNS, CDR2 SASEGT. V lost 3 bases, J lost 4 bases, and 10 bases stayed unmatched. The length of the CDR3 is 16 residues.

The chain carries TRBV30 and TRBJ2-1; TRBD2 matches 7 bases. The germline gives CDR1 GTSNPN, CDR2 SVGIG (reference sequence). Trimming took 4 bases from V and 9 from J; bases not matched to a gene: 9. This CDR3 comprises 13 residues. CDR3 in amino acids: CAWTARGEGEQFF. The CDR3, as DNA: TGTGCCTGGACCGCCCGGGGGGAAGGTGAGCAGTTCTTC.

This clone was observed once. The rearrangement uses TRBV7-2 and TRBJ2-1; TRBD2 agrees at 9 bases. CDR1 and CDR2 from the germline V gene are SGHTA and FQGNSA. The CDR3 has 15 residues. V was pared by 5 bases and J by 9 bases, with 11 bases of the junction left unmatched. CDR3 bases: TGTGCCAGCAGCCTTAGCGGGAGTGCGGGGGTTGAGCAGTTCTTC. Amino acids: CASSLSGSAGVEQFF.

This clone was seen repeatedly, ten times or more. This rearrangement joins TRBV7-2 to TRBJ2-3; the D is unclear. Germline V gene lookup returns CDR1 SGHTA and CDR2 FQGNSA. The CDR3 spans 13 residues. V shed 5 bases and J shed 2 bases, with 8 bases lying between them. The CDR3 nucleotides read TGTGCCAGCAGCCTACTATTCACAGATACGCAGTATTTT. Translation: CASSLLFTDTQYF.

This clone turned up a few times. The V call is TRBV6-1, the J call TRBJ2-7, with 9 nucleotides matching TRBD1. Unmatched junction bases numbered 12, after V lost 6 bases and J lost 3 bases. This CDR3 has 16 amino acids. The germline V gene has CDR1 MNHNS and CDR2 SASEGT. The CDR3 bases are TGTGCCAGCAGGCCCCCTGGGACAGGGCACAGCTACGAGCAGTACTTC. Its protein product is CASRPPGTGHSYEQYF.

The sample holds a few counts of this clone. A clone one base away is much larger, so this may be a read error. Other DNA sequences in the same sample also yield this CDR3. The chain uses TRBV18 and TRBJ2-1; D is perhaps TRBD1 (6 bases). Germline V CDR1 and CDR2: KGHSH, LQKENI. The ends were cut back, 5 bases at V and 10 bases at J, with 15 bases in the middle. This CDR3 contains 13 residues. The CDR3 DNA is TGTGCCAGCTCAGAATACAGGGACCACGAGCAGTTCTTC. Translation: CASSEYRDHEQFF.

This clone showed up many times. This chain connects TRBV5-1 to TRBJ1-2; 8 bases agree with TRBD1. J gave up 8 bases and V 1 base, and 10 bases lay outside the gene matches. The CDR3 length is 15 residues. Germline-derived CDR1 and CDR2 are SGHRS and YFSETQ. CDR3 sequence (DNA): TGCGCCAGCAGCTTGAGGGGAGGACAGGGCGGCGGCTACACCTTC. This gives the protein CASSLRGGQGGGYTF.

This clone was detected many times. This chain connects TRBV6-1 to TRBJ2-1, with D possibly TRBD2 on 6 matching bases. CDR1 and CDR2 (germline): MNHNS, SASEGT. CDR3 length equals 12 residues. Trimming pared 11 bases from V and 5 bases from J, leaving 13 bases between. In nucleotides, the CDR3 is TGTGCCGGAGGGCGGGTGAACAATGAGCAGTTCTTC. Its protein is CAGGRVNNEQFF.

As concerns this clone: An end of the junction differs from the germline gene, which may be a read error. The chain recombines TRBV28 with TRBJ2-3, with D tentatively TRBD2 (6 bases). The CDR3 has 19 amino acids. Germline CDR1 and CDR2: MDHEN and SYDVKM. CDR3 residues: CASSSLGGGGPRGRDTQYF. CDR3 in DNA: TGTGCCAGCAGTTCTCTGGGGGGTGGAGGCCCGAGAGGCAGAGATACTCAGTATTTT.

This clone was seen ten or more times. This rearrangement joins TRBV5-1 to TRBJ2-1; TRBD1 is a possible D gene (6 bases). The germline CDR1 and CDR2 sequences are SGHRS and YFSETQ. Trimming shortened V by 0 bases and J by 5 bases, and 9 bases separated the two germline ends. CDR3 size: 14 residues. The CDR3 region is CASSLVEGDNEQFF. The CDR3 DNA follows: TGCGCCAGCAGCTTGGTTGAGGGGGACAATGAGCAGTTCTTC.

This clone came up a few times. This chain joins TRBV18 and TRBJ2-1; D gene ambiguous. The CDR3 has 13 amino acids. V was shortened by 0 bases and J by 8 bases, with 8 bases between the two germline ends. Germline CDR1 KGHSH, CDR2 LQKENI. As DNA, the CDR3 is TGTGCCAGCTCACCACCAGCAGGCTATGAGCAGTTCTTC. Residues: CASSPPAGYEQFF.

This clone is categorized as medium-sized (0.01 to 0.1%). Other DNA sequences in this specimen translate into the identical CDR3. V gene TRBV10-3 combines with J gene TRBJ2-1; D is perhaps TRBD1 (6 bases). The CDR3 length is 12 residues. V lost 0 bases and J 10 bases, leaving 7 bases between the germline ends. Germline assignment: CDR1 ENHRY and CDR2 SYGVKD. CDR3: CAISESGQEQFF. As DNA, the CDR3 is TGTGCCATCAGTGAGTCGGGACAAGAGCAGTTCTTC.

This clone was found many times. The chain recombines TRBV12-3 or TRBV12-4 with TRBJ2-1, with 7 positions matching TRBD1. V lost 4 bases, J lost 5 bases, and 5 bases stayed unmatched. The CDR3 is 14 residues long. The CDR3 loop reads CASSSSDRDNEQFF. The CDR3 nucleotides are TGTGCCAGCAGTTCCTCAGACAGGGACAATGAGCAGTTCTTC.

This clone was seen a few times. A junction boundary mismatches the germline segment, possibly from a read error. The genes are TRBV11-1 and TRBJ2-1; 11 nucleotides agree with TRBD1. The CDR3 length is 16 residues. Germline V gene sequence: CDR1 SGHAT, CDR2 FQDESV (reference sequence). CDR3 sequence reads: CASSVWTGGSYNEQFF. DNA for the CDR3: TGTGCCAGCAGCGTCTGGACAGGGGGCTCCTACAATGAGCAGTTTTTC.

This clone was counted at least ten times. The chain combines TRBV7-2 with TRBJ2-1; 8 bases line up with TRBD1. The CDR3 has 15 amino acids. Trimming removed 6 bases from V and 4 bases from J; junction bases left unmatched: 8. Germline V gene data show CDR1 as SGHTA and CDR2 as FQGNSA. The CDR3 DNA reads TGTGCCAGCAGTACCGACAGGGGTAGTTACAATGAGCAGTTCTTC. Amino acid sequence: CASSTDRGSYNEQFF.

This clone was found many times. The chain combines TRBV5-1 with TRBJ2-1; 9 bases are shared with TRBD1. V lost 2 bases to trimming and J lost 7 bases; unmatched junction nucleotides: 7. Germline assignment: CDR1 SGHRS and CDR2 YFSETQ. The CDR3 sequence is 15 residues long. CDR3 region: CASSLTGGAKNEQFF. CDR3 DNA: TGCGCCAGCAGCTTAACAGGGGGCGCGAAAAATGAGCAGTTCTTC. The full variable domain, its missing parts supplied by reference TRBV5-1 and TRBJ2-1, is KAGVTQTPRYLIKTRGQQVTLSCSPISGHRSVSWYQQTPGQGLQFLFEYFSETQRNKGNFPGRFSGRQFSNSRSEMNVSTLELGDSALYLCASSLTGGAKNEQFFGPGTRLTVL.

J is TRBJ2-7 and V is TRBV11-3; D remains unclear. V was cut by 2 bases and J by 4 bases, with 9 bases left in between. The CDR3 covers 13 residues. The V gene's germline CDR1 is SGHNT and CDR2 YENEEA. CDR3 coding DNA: TGTGCCAGCAGCTTATCTATGGGTTACGAGCAGTACTTC. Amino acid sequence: CASSLSMGYEQYF.

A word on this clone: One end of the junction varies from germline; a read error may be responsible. CDR3 region: CASSLTGGSHNDQFF. The CDR3 DNA is TGTGCCAGCAGCTTAACAGGGGGCTCGCACAATGATCAGTTCTTC. The chain links TRBV7-8 to TRBJ2-1, with TRBD1 matching over 9 bases. The CDR3 length is 15 residues. Germline V gene data show CDR1 as SGHVS and CDR2 as FQNEAQ. The whole variable domain, filled in from reference TRBV7-8 and TRBJ2-1, reads GAGVSQSPRYKVAKRGQDVALRCDPISGHVSLFWYQQALGQGPEFLTYFQNEAQLDKSGLPSDRFFAERPEGSVSTLKIQRTQQEDSAVYLCASSLTGGSHNDQFFGPGTRLTVL.